This T cell receptor (beta chain) derives from a study of cytomegalovirus exposure and HLA in healthy donors (dated by TCRdb to about 2017). Study-wide context: In an earlier analysis of roughly 500 of the donors, 276 Gb of sequence data and some 120 million unique TCR beta sequences from some 170 million T cells were reported. The later analysis used no new phenotypic data to find candidate immune exposures, relying instead on TCR beta sequences and their occurrence across donors. To predict cytomegalovirus infection status, the study combined high-throughput TCR immunosequencing, statistical association of individual TCRs with disease status, and machine learning. An early release that covered roughly 600 HLA-typed donors contained approximately 300 gigabases of sequencing data and around 80 million unique TCR sequences. Every discovery cohort repertoire had been produced on one sequencing platform. Donor age, sex, ethnicity and CMV serostatus were compiled alongside the repertoire data. Among a few hundred genotyped donors of the cohort, an average of roughly 240,000 unique TCR beta nucleotide sequences were sequenced per donor, roughly 20% of them non-productive. The study used immunosequencing to profile the T cell repertoires of approximately 630 subjects and linked those repertoires to cytomegalovirus serostatus. Of the roughly 400 genotyped donors, 65% to 90% fell in the genetic ancestry cluster associated with self-reported Caucasian donors. To study patterns of TCR occurrence, a later analysis re-analyzed previously published TCR beta repertoires from 666 donors and added high-resolution HLA genotyping. Besides the first cohort of roughly 660 subjects, a separate validation cohort made up of 95 to 150 different subjects was used. An earlier analysis of roughly 580 of the donors used high-throughput TCR beta sequencing to judge whether each TCR beta V gene segment behaved as functional or pseudogenic. Roughly five DR-DQ haplotypes were treated as single units for association and clustering because of strong linkage in the cohort. The aim of the study was to test whether cataloging public T cell receptors could identify signatures of past pathogen exposure. In a later genetic analysis, genome-wide SNP genotypes for about three fifths of the roughly 670 donors were used, and that subset was treated as a discovery cohort. The number of donors typed differed by locus, with 629-630 for A, B, C, DRB1 and DQB1, over 500 for DQA1, 606 for DPA1, and approximately 470 for DPB1. HLA typing covered class I and class II loci at four-digit resolution.

In the germline V gene, CDR1 corresponds to MNHEY and CDR2 to SVGAGI. The CDR3 numbers 14 residues from cysteine through phenylalanine. Only the CDR3 portion is preserved as DNA: 42 bases, with reading frame beginning at the first base. From V the trimming removes 6 bases and from J it removes 1 base, while the gene matches leave 4 bases of the junction unaccounted for. As concerns this clone: It has no known antigen specificity. No base quality values were provided; no much bigger clone lies one nucleotide off.

What the authors observed across the whole study: A further reported finding was that TCR beta sequences accurately predicted the HLA-A and HLA-B alleles for most subjects in the first cohort. It was suggested by the authors that the approach could potentially be generalized to other disease states and immunological phenotypes. An association between a missense DCLRE1C variant and V-gene and J-gene trimming of TCR beta chains was found in a later genetic analysis and replicated in an independent cohort. Compared with equally common non-associated chains, HLA-associated TCR beta chains in a later analysis were more clonally expanded and had lower generation probabilities. The earlier analysis of 587 of the donors excluded approximately 15 rarely observed V segments, including chromosome 9 orphons, because counts were too low. In both the original and validation cohorts, the classifier was reported to diagnose cytomegalovirus status with high specificity and sensitivity. Several of the top co-occurrence clusters appeared to be linked to parvovirus B19, influenza, CMV and Epstein-Barr virus, according to a later analysis. Three of the identified cytomegalovirus-associated TCR beta chains were confirmed in vitro to be specific for cytomegalovirus antigens. A group of highly shared sequence variants was considered likely to be a technical artifact of the sequencing pipeline. Strong co-occurrence of HLA alleles, especially DR and DQ, made assigning TCR associations to individual alleles difficult. Presence/absence analyses assumed roughly uniform sequencing depth across donors, an assumption that may not hold. In an earlier analysis of fewer than 750 of the donors, most TCR beta V segments were observed in productive rearrangements about 87% or about 30% of the time, broadly matching IMGT annotations. Most TCR sequences were observed very rarely across donors, whereas some public TCRs were present in many individuals. The cohort was sequenced for TCR beta chains only, and without alpha or paired-chain data the features that could be detected were limited. In a later genetic analysis, fewer N-insertions in productive TCRs were reported among donors in an Asian-associated ancestry cluster than the 666-donor mean. Some IMGT-functional V segments, including TRBV6-2 and TRBV6-3, could not be distinguished by the 87-base-pair reads and were therefore excluded. Correlated functional status among segregating V segments might be attributable to linkage disequilibrium, but an unknown experimental factor could not be ruled out. CMV serostatus was the only immune exposure information available for the cohort. According to a later analysis, most CMV-associated TCR beta chains appeared to be HLA-restricted, and the HLA associations seemed to be driven largely by CMV exposure. A total of 150 to 200 TCR beta chains were listed by the study as associated with cytomegalovirus. At a false discovery rate of 0.05, a later analysis linked 15,000 to 20,000 TCR beta sequences to specific HLA alleles. According to a later analysis, TCR association rates differed among HLA loci, with DRB1 alleles showing the most associated TCRs and HLA-C alleles showing the fewest. Because HLA typing was missing for some donors at each locus, association tests included only the typed subset.

The cohort comprised 710 or so healthy bone marrow donors. Cohort members were all nominally healthy when sampled, although unrecorded immune exposures were likely present. The donor was CMV seronegative and was included in the group of around 320 seronegative cohort members. Each donor provided a peripheral blood sample, and peripheral blood mononuclear cells were used for TCR beta sequencing. Genomic DNA extraction from the blood cell samples was performed with the Qiagen DNeasy Blood Extraction Kit. The method behind the library was the immunoSEQ multiplex PCR assay. For the multiplex PCR, a mixture combining 60 forward primers for TCR Vbeta segments and 13 reverse primers for TCR Jbeta segments was used. The CDR3 region of rearranged TCR beta genes was amplified from genomic DNA by a multiplex PCR assay. Amplified TCR beta libraries were sequenced as 87-base-pair reads on the Illumina HiSeq System. Under the source paper's analysis protocol: A later analysis counted approximately 74 million unique TCR beta chains across the 650 to 800 repertoires, and roughly 11 million of these chains were shared by at least two donors. Raw reads were error-corrected and collapsed into unique sequences with a nearest-neighbor algorithm that merged closely related sequences to remove PCR and sequencing errors. CDR3 sequences were aligned to IMGT reference sequences to assign V, D and J gene segments. For a sequence to be retained, at least a six-nucleotide match to both a V gene segment and a J gene segment was required. Rearrangements were classified as productive when the CDR3 lacked stop codons and remained in frame with V and J, and all other rearrangements were classified as non-productive. CDR3 was defined by IMGT convention, running from the second conserved V-encoded cysteine to the conserved J-encoded phenylalanine. In an earlier analysis of around 640 of the donors, sequences lacking an unambiguous match to a single V gene segment were excluded. In an earlier analysis of about 590 of the donors, a V segment was called functional when productive rearrangements were above 56.7%, and segregating when the standard deviation between donors exceeded 5%. To diagnose cytomegalovirus status from the catalog of TCR beta chain sequences, a statistical classification framework was built. In a later analysis, TCR nucleotide sequences were compared against IMGT/GENE-DB human TR gene sequences so that V and J genes could be assigned. Using the TCRdist pipeline, a later analysis assigned CDR3 sequences along with most-parsimonious VDJ recombination scenarios. In a later analysis, every TCR beta chain was defined by the combination of its CDR3 amino acid sequence and its V-gene family, and reads without a unique V-gene family were dropped. In a later analysis, some 600 highly shared, low-generation-probability nucleotide sequences were removed to address suspected cross-contamination and a sequencing artifact. In a later analysis, a clonal expansion index was calculated for each public chain from normalized within-repertoire ranks of inferred template counts. In a later analysis, generation probabilities were computed using a VDJ recombination model fitted to out-of-frame rearrangements, and the results were checked against IGoR. In a later analysis, TCR-TCR, TCR-HLA and TCR-CMV co-occurrence was scored with hypergeometric tests, and a repertoire-size bias correction was applied to TCR pairs. False discovery rates were estimated in a later analysis by permuting HLA or CMV assignments 20 times. In a later analysis, co-occurring TCRs were grouped with DBSCAN, and TCRdist sequence similarity was added when clustering was performed within HLA-allele-positive subsets. Co-occurrence clustering excluded repertoires with fewer than 30,000 or more than 120,000 public chains, plus five with anomalous nucleotide sharing. The table comes from immuneACCESS by way of TCRdb, which keeps in-frame sequences with V and J called. Part of the clones is missing from these tables; in studies checked, under half for an unresolved V gene and the rest for unknown reasons. V and J calls and clone size are those listed in that table; D and trimming were worked out from the DNA. The sample table contains approximately 170,000 clones; only one count was recorded for approximately 81% of them. Together, the top ten hold under 3% of the sample.

The V and J genes are TRBV6-5 and TRBJ2-7; 9 bases in between match TRBD2. This sequence was found in a woman between 45 and 65 years old in good health and CMV-seronegative. The material sequenced was PBMCs. The sequenced DNA: TGTGCCAGCAGACTTAGCGGGAGTTCCTACGAGCAGTACTTC. Its amino acids are CASRLSGSSYEQYF.